One and the same sample provided the 18 T cell receptor beta chains below, sequenced in a study of cytomegalovirus exposure and HLA in healthy donors. PCR involved 60 Vbeta and 13 Jbeta primers. Measured with immunoSEQ multiplex PCR; TCRdb has only the in-frame clones, and not every one. This specimen shows 200,000 or so clones; the ten leading clones hold around 1.1%. Sequenced: PBMCs. Every receptor here comes from a girl aged 2-15 years in good health and CMV-seropositive.

The chain has TRBV28 and TRBJ2-2, with TRBD2 identical over 7 bases. The V gene end was trimmed by 5 bases and the J gene end by 0 bases; junction bases not matched to a gene: 12. The CDR3 length is 18 residues. Looked up from germline, CDR1 is MDHEN and CDR2 is SYDVKM. CDR3 region: CASSLLRERLTNTGELFF. CDR3 bases: TGTGCCAGCAGTCTGCTGCGGGAGCGCCTTACGAACACCGGGGAGCTGTTTTTT.

V gene TRBV15 combines with J gene TRBJ2-7; 11 bases map to TRBD2. In germline, CDR1 is LNHNV, CDR2 YYDKDF (reference sequence). CDR3 length equals 17 residues. V was pared by 5 bases and J by 6 bases, with 15 bases of the junction left unmatched. In DNA, the CDR3 is TGTGCCACCAGCCGCCTAACTAGCGGGAGAGTTTCTGGCGAGCAGTACTTC. It specifies CATSRLTSGRVSGEQYF.

This rearrangement joins TRBV4-1 to TRBJ1-5, with 8 bases fitting TRBD1. Germline V lookup: CDR1 MGHRA, CDR2 YSYEKL. Unmatched junction bases numbered 3, after V lost 3 bases and J lost 2 bases. The CDR3 runs 15 residues. The CDR3 region has the DNA TGCGCCAGCAGCCACGACAGGGGAGGCAATCAGCCCCAGCATTTT. Its translation: CASSHDRGGNQPQHF.

This chain connects TRBV30 to TRBJ2-1, with a weak D call TRBD1 (5 bases). The V gene lost 5 bases and the J gene lost 8 bases, with 7 bases spanning the gap. The CDR3 runs 10 residues. Germline CDR1 GTSNPN, CDR2 SVGIG (reference sequence). The CDR3 protein is CAWLRDEQFF. CDR3 DNA: TGTGCCTGGCTCAGGGATGAGCAGTTCTTC.

The genes are TRBV6-1 and TRBJ2-6; D gene uncertain. Germline V gene lookup returns CDR1 MNHNS and CDR2 SASEGT. Trimming removed 1 base from V and 0 bases from J, with 4 bases in between. The CDR3 sequence is 15 residues long. The CDR3 DNA reads as TGTGCCAGCAGTGAAGGCAGCTCTGGGGCCAACGTCCTGACTTTC. Protein product: CASSEGSSGANVLTF.

The DNA for the CDR3 is TGTGCCTGGATATCGCTGGACAGGGACTCAGGAGACTATGGCTACACCTTC. This translates into CAWISLDRDSGDYGYTF. The chain uses TRBV30 and TRBJ1-2; 8 nucleotides line up with TRBD1. With 4 bases clipped from V and 3 bases from J, the junction kept 16 bases outside the gene matches. The CDR3 is made up of 17 amino acids. Germline CDR1 is GTSNPN and CDR2 is SVGIG (reference sequence). The variable domain in full, completed from reference TRBV30 and TRBJ1-2, reads SQTIHQWPATLVQPVGSPLSLECTVEGTSNPNLYWYRQAAGRGLQLLFYSVGIGQISSEVPQNLSASRPQDRQFILSSKKLLLSDSGFYLCAWISLDRDSGDYGYTFGSGTRLTVV.

The chain links TRBV13 to TRBJ2-3, with a weak D call TRBD1 (6 bases). CDR3 length: 15 residues. V was trimmed by 5 bases and J by 1 base, leaving 13 bases between them. Germline CDR1 is PRHDT and CDR2 is FYEKMQ (reference sequence). The chain's CDR3 is CASSHRDWGTDTQYF. The CDR3 DNA is TGTGCCAGCAGCCACAGGGATTGGGGCACAGATACGCAGTATTTT.

This rearrangement joins TRBV27 to TRBJ2-3, with 9 bases identical to TRBD1. After removal of 5 bases from V and 5 bases from J, the junction contained 8 bases not matched to a gene. The germline CDR1 and CDR2 sequences are MNHEY and SMNVEV (reference sequence). The CDR3 extends over 15 amino acids. The CDR3 region has the DNA TGTGCCAGCAGTCCACGACAGGGGGGTCGAGATACGCAGTATTTT. This sequence encodes CASSPRQGGRDTQYF.

The CDR3 loop reads CASSIAPGQGHEQYF. The CDR3 coding sequence is TGTGCCAGTAGTATAGCTCCGGGACAGGGCCACGAGCAGTACTTC. The chain links TRBV19 to TRBJ2-7; 9 nucleotides agree with TRBD1. This CDR3 region has 15 residues. Germline CDR1 LNHDA, CDR2 SQIVND (reference sequence). The V gene end was trimmed by 1 base and the J gene end by 5 bases; junction bases not matched to a gene: 6.

The CDR3: CASSMDRGFYEQYF. CDR3 coding DNA: TGTGCCAGCAGCATGGACAGGGGCTTCTACGAGCAGTACTTC. The chain has TRBV7-2 and TRBJ2-7, with 9 bases identical to TRBD1. The V segment lost 5 bases and the J segment 3 bases; nucleotides outside the gene matches: 5. CDR1 and CDR2 (germline): SGHTA, FQGNSA. The CDR3 loop spans 14 amino acids.

This chain links TRBV4-1 with TRBJ2-3; the D is unclear. With 2 bases removed from V and 9 bases from J, the gap between germline ends came to 15 bases. The CDR3 has 14 residues. The germline CDR1 and CDR2 sequences are MGHRA and YSYEKL. The CDR3 spells CASSQPRTNRTQYF. CDR3 nucleotide sequence: TGCGCCAGCAGCCAACCTCGTACGAATCGGACGCAGTATTTT.

The rearrangement links TRBV28 to TRBJ2-7, with TRBD2 matching 11 bases. The CDR3 contains 15 residues. Trimming at V came to 4 bases and at J to 5 bases, leaving 7 bases not matched to a gene. CDR1 MDHEN and CDR2 SYDVKM come from the germline V gene. DNA for the CDR3: TGTGCCAGCAGTTCCGTAGCGGGAGGGCCGGACGAGCAGTACTTC. This codes for CASSSVAGGPDEQYF.

Concerning this clone itself: This CDR3 fails to terminate in the conserved phenylalanine or tryptophan, so it likely reflects a read error. It is unclear where the CDR3 begins or ends on the DNA, so no DNA is shown, and the CDR3 is as TCRdb lists it. This chain uses TRBV6-1 with TRBJ1-3; TRBD1 was called by the table and not checked on the DNA. Looked up from germline, CDR1 is MNHNS and CDR2 is SASEGT. The CDR3 contains 17 residues when both ends are counted. The CDR3 is CASSVFSLKGQGRTGGY.

In nucleotides, the CDR3 is TGTGCCAGCAGTTTGGGACAGGTCGAAGGGCAGTACTTC. It specifies CASSLGQVEGQYF. The chain joins TRBV6-1 to TRBJ2-7; 8 bases are shared with TRBD1. The V and J ends lost 5 bases and 9 bases, in that order; junction bases with no gene match: 9. Germline CDR1 is MNHNS and CDR2 is SASEGT. The CDR3 has 13 residues.

This chain uses TRBV27 with TRBJ2-1; tentative D call: TRBD1 (6 bases). CDR1 and CDR2 (germline): MNHEY, SMNVEV (reference sequence). V was pared by 6 bases and J by 8 bases, with 14 bases between. The CDR3 loop spans 13 amino acids. The CDR3 region has the DNA TGTGCCAGCAGGAGAACAGGGTCCCATGAGCAGTTCTTC. Translated, it gives CASRRTGSHEQFF.

J is TRBJ2-7 and V is TRBV9; TRBD1 aligns across 12 bases. The CDR3 extends over 16 amino acids. J was trimmed by 5 bases and V by 4 bases; bases with no gene match: 10. In germline, CDR1 is SGDLS, CDR2 YYNGEE. The CDR3 bases are TGTGCCAGCAGCTCGTCCCGGGACAGGGGGCACCACGAGCAGTACTTC. Its translation is CASSSSRDRGHHEQYF.

The chain has TRBV30 and TRBJ1-2, with TRBD1 identical over 8 bases. This CDR3 region has 12 residues. Germline V gives CDR1 GTSNPN, CDR2 SVGIG (reference sequence). With V trimmed by 3 bases and J by 5 bases, 2 bases remained unmatched. The CDR3 here is CAWRGTGYGYTF. The CDR3, as DNA: TGTGCCTGGAGGGGGACAGGTTATGGCTACACCTTC.

V usage is TRBV9 and J usage is TRBJ1-2; TRBD1 agrees at 11 bases. CDR1 and CDR2 from the germline V gene are SGDLS and YYNGEE. After removal of 3 bases from V and 6 bases from J, the junction contained 7 bases not matched to a gene. The CDR3 covers 15 residues. CDR3 sequence: CASSAGTGGSDGYTF. The DNA for the CDR3 is TGTGCCAGCAGCGCCGGGACAGGGGGATCGGATGGCTACACCTTC.